A selection of T cell receptor beta chains follows, all from one sample in a study of T-cell memory formation after mild COVID-19. From the 5' RACE reads, TCRdb called clonotypes with MiXCR, one entry per CDR3 protein. Of about 610,000 distinct CDR3 sequences in the sample, around a sixth were seen once. Sequenced: PBMCs or a T cell subset sorted from them (not recorded which). The source is an adult woman who had mild COVID-19 (a few samples of this study predate the infection). Cell type and time point are not known. Each CDR3 is given with its conserved first and last residue. Each record gives: J gene, D gene, clone size, V gene, CDR3 DNA, CDR3 protein. A D gene is named only where the DNA matches it firmly. Clone sizes are given selectively: once, few, many, or a class where the clone is expanded.

TRBJ1-2 | . | few | TRBV7-2 | TGTGCCAGCAGCCCATCCAGGGTGGTTGGCTACACCTTC | CASSPSRVVGYTF
TRBJ2-5 | TRBD2 | . | TRBV6-2/TRBV6-3 | TGTGCCAGCAAATTAAGACTAGCGGGGGGTGGTAGCCAAGAGACCCAGTACTTC | CASKLRLAGGGSQETQYF
TRBJ1-2 | . | few | TRBV20-1 | TGCAGTGCTAGGGCCAGGGAAGAAACTGGCTACACCTTC | CSARAREETGYTF
TRBJ2-2 | TRBD2 | . | TRBV19 | TGTGCCACGACTAGCGGGATGAACACCGGGGAGCTGTTTTTT | CATTSGMNTGELFF
TRBJ2-1 | TRBD1 | few | TRBV7-9 | TGTGCCAGCAGCGTACGACAGGGTACCCACAATGAGCAGTTCTTC | CASSVRQGTHNEQFF
TRBJ1-4 | . | . | TRBV12-3/TRBV12-4 | TGTGCCAGCAGTTTAACGACCGATGAAAAACTGTTTTTT | CASSLTTDEKLFF
TRBJ1-2 | . | few | TRBV12-3/TRBV12-4 | TGTGCCAGCAGTTTGGGGGGACCCTATGGCTACACCTTC | CASSLGGPYGYTF
TRBJ1-1 | . | . | TRBV7-2 | TGTGCCAGCAGCCGTGACTGGGGCACTGAAGCTTTCTTT | CASSRDWGTEAFF
TRBJ2-1 | TRBD1 | . | TRBV2 | TGTGCCAGCGAACGGACGGACAGGGAAACCTACAATGAGCAGTTCTTC | CASERTDRETYNEQFF
TRBJ1-1 | . | . | TRBV29-1 | TGCAGCGGAGTAAGGAACACTGAAGCTTTCTTT | CSGVRNTEAFF
TRBJ2-2 | . | . | TRBV5-1 | TGCGCCAGCAGCTCACTAGGGGGTTCCAAAACCGGGGAGCTGTTTTTT | CASSSLGGSKTGELFF
TRBJ2-1 | TRBD2 | . | TRBV29-1 | TGCAGCGTTGAAGAACTCGGGGGGGCGATCGGCGAGCAGTTCTTC | CSVEELGGAIGEQFF
TRBJ2-3 | TRBD2 | . | TRBV5-4 | TGTGCCAGCAGCTCCGGGACCGGGACTAGAGTCCCAGATACGCAGTATTTT | CASSSGTGTRVPDTQYF
TRBJ1-1 | TRBD1 | . | TRBV6-5 | TGTGCCAGCACTCGAGGACAGGGGGTGAACACTGAAGCTTTCTTT | CASTRGQGVNTEAFF
TRBJ2-2 | TRBD1 | few | TRBV7-3 | TGTGCCAGTAAACGGACAGGGGGCAACACCGGGGAGCTGTTTTTT | CASKRTGGNTGELFF
TRBJ2-7 | TRBD1 | . | TRBV7-9 | TGTGCCAGCAGCCTCCCCGGGACAGGGCAGGACGAGCAGTACTTC | CASSLPGTGQDEQYF
TRBJ2-6 | . | . | TRBV11-2 | TGTGCCAGCAGCTTAAAGTTGGCCGGGGCCAACGTCCTGACTTTC | CASSLKLAGANVLTF
TRBJ2-3 | TRBD1 | few | TRBV29-1 | TGCAGCGTTGGTCTCAGGGGGACAGATACGCAGTATTTT | CSVGLRGTDTQYF
TRBJ2-7 | . | few | TRBV7-9 | TGTGCCAGCAGCTTAAGCCTTAGGCGCTACGAGCAGTACTTC | CASSLSLRRYEQYF
TRBJ2-5 | TRBD2 | . | TRBV6-1 | TGTGCCAGCAGTTCGGCTAGCGGGGAGCAAGAGACCCAGTACTTC | CASSSASGEQETQYF
TRBJ2-3 | TRBD1 | few | TRBV7-2 | TGTGCCAGCAGCTTTCGCGGGACAGGGAGCACAGATACGCAGTATTTT | CASSFRGTGSTDTQYF
TRBJ1-2 | . | few | TRBV12-3/TRBV12-4 | TGTGCCAGCAGTTTTCAGAACTATAACTATGGCTACACCTTC | CASSFQNYNYGYTF
TRBJ2-1 | . | few | TRBV5-1 | TGCGCCAGCAGCTTGGGGGGGACTCCAAACAATGAGCAGTTCTTC | CASSLGGTPNNEQFF
TRBJ2-3 | TRBD2 | . | TRBV29-1 | TGCAGCGTTAGACTAGCGGGGGGTTTCTCCACGCAGTATTTT | CSVRLAGGFSTQYF
TRBJ1-3 | . | few | TRBV7-6 | TGTGCCAGCAGCTTAGGGGCTGGCTCTGGAAACACCATATATTTT | CASSLGAGSGNTIYF
TRBJ2-1 | TRBD1 | . | TRBV13 | TGTGCCAGCAGCTTAGGTCGACAGGGGGGAAGGAATGAGCAGTTCTTC | CASSLGRQGGRNEQFF
TRBJ1-1 | TRBD1 | few | TRBV7-9 | TGTGCCAGCAGCGCCCCCACCGGGACAGGGGCTGAAGCTTTCTTT | CASSAPTGTGAEAFF
TRBJ2-1 | TRBD2 | many | TRBV5-1 | TGCGCCAGCAGCTTCCAGATTGGCGGGAGGGCCGGGAATGAGCAGTTCTTC | CASSFQIGGRAGNEQFF
TRBJ2-1 | TRBD2 | . | TRBV7-2 | TGTGCCAGCAGCGCTCAGCGGGAGGTGGGTGAGCAGTTCTTC | CASSAQREVGEQFF
TRBJ1-1 | TRBD1 | . | TRBV12-3/TRBV12-4 | TGTGCCAGCAGTCAGACAGGGTGGGACACTGAAGCTTTCTTT | CASSQTGWDTEAFF
TRBJ2-5 | . | few | TRBV4-1 | TGCGCCAGCAGCCAAGATGGGGGGGCGCGGGAGACCCAGTACTTC | CASSQDGGARETQYF
TRBJ2-1 | . | few | TRBV12-3/TRBV12-4 | TGTGCCAGCAGTCCGACTCAACAGGGTCGGCACAATGAGCAGTTCTTC | CASSPTQQGRHNEQFF
TRBJ2-1 | . | . | TRBV24-1 | TGTGCCACCAGTGAGGGGGGACAGTGGGCTTGGAATGAGCAGTTCTTC | CATSEGGQWAWNEQFF
TRBJ2-1 | . | few | TRBV7-9 | TGTGCCAGCAGCCACCGACAGGTGGGGAATGAGCAGTTCTTC | CASSHRQVGNEQFF
TRBJ2-1 | . | few | TRBV12-3/TRBV12-4 | TGTGCCAGCAGTACCCAGGACGACAATGAGCAGTTCTTC | CASSTQDDNEQFF
TRBJ2-5 | . | . | TRBV7-9 | TGTGCCAGCAGTTTGTCGGCGACTAGTGAGACCCAGTACTTC | CASSLSATSETQYF
TRBJ1-1 | . | few | TRBV7-3 | TGTGCCAGCAGCCCCCTATATTCGGGGGGGAACACTGAAGCTTTCTTT | CASSPLYSGGNTEAFF
TRBJ2-1 | TRBD2 | few | TRBV4-3 | TGCGCCAGCAGCCCCTCTTTAGCGGGAGGGAGCCATGAGCAGTTCTTC | CASSPSLAGGSHEQFF
TRBJ1-1 | . | many | TRBV7-6 | TGTGCCAGCAGCTTAAGGATCGACACTGAAGCTTTCTTT | CASSLRIDTEAFF